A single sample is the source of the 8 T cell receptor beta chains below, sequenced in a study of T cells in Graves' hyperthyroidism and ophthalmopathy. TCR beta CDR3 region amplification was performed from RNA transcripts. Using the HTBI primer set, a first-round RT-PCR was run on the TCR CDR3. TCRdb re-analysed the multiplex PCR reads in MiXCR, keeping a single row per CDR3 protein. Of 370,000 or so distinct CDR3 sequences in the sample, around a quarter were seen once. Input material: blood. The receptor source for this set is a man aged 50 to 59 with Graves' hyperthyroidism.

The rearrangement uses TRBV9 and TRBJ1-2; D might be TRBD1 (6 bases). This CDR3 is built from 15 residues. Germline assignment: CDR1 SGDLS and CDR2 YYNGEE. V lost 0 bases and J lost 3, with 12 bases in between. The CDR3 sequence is CASSVDAGADYGYTF. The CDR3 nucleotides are TGTGCCAGCAGCGTAGATGCAGGGGCCGACTATGGCTACACCTTC.

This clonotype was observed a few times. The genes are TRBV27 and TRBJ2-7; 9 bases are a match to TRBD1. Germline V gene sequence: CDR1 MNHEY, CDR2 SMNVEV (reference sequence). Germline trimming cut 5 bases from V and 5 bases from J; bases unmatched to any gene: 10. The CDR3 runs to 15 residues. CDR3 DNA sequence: TGTGCCAGCAGTGCGCCCGGGACAGGGAACGACGAGCAGTACTTC. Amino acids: CASSAPGTGNDEQYF.

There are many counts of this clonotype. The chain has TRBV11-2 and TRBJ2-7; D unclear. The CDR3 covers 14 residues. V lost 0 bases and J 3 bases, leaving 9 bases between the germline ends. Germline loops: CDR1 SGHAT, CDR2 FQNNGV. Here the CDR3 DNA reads TGTGCCAGCAGCTTAGACCCGGGCTACTACGAGCAGTACTTC. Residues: CASSLDPGYYEQYF.

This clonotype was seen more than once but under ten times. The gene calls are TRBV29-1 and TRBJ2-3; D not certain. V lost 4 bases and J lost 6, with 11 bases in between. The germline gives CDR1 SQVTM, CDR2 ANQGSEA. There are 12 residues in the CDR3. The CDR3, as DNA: TGCAGCGTTGCGTTAGCTTGGGATACGCAGTATTTT. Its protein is CSVALAWDTQYF.

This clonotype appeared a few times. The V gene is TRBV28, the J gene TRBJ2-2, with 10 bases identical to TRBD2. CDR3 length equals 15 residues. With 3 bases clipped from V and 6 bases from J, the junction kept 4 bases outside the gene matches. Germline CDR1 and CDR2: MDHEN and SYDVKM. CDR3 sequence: CASSFLAGVAGELFF. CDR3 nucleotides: TGTGCCAGCAGTTTCCTAGCGGGAGTAGCCGGGGAGCTGTTTTTT.

The CDR3 region has the DNA TGTGCCTGGAGTGTATCAGCGGTTACCAATCAGCCCCAGCATTTT. It is translated as CAWSVSAVTNQPQHF. V gene TRBV30 combines with J gene TRBJ1-5; D call uncertain. The CDR3 totals 15 residues. Germline CDR1 reads GTSNPN; CDR2 reads SVGIG (reference sequence). V was shortened by 0 bases and J by 3 bases, with 12 bases between the two germline ends.

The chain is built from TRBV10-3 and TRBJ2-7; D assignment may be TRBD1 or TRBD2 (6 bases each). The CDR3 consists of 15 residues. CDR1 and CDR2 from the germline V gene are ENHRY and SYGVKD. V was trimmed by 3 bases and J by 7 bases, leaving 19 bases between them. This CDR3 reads CAISDPSAQGWEQYF. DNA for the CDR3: TGTGCCATCAGTGACCCTAGCGCGCAGGGGTGGGAGCAGTACTTC.

Written as DNA, the CDR3 is TGTGCCAGCAACCCTCCGAACACCGGGGAGCTGTTTTTT. Its protein is CASNPPNTGELFF. The J gene is TRBJ2-2, the V gene TRBV28; D remains ambiguous. V lost 7 bases and J lost 0, with 6 bases in between. Germline V gene lookup returns CDR1 MDHEN and CDR2 SYDVKM. CDR3 length equals 13 residues.